This T cell receptor beta chain was observed in a study of shared clonotypes between healthy human individuals. This CDR3 region has 14 residues. The V gene end was trimmed by 3 bases and the J gene end by 4 bases; junction bases not matched to a gene: 4. CDR1 and CDR2 (germline): SGHRS, YFSETQ. Assay used: immunoSEQ multiplex PCR; TCRdb lists only in-frame clones, some missing. The repertoire holds some 660,000 clones, with 60% to 75% as singletons. This clone was seen a few times. The J gene is TRBJ1-2, the V gene TRBV5-1, with 9 nucleotides matching TRBD1. Sequences were obtained from memory CD4+ T cells sorted from blood. Noted subset: CD45RA-negative fraction. The TCR comes from a woman in her twenties or thirties in good health. The CDR3 region is CASSWGQGLYGYTF. The CDR3 nucleotides are TGCGCCAGCAGCTGGGGACAGGGCCTCTATGGCTACACCTTC. The complete variable domain, with remaining parts taken from reference TRBV5-1 and TRBJ1-2, reads KAGVTQTPRYLIKTRGQQVTLSCSPISGHRSVSWYQQTPGQGLQFLFEYFSETQRNKGNFPGRFSGRQFSNSRSEMNVSTLELGDSALYLCASSWGQGLYGYTFGSGTRLTVV.